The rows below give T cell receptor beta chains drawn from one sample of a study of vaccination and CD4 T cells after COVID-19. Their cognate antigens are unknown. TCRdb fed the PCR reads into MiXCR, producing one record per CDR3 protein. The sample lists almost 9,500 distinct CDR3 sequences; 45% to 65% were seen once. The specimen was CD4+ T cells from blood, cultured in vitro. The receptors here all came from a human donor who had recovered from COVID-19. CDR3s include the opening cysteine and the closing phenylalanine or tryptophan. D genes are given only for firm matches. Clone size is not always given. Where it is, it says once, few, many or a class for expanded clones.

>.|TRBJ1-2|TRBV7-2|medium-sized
CASSLGGNYGYTF
TGTGCCAGCAGCTTGGGGGGTAACTATGGCTACACCTTC
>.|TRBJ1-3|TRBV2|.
CASSEWGSGNTIYF
TGTGCCAGCAGTGAATGGGGGTCAGGAAACACCATATATTTT
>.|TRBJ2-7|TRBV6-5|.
CASSYSLPDFHYEQYF
TGTGCCAGCAGTTACTCCCTCCCCGATTTTCACTACGAGCAGTACTTC
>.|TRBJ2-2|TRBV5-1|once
CASSFGWPGGELFF
TGCGCCAGCAGCTTTGGGTGGCCCGGCGGGGAGCTGTTTTTT
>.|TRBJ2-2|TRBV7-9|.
CASSLNTGGELFF
TGTGCCAGCAGCCTTAATACAGGAGGGGAGCTGTTTTTT
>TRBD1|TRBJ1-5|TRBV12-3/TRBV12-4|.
CASSKGQGNNQPQHF
TGTGCCAGCAGTAAGGGACAGGGTAACAATCAGCCCCAGCATTTT
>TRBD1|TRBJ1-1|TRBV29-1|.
CSVARDRGTLGPEAFF
TGCAGCGTTGCGCGAGACAGGGGGACACTTGGGCCTGAAGCTTTCTTT
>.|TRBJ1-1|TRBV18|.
CASSPLGGQNTEAFF
TGTGCCAGCTCACCATTGGGGGGCCAGAACACTGAAGCTTTCTTT
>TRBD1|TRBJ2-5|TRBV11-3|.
CASSPRTGGLQETQYF
TGTGCCAGCAGCCCAAGGACAGGGGGTCTGCAAGAGACCCAGTACTTC
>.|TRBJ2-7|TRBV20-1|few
CSASHSPNYEQYF
TGCAGTGCTAGTCATTCCCCTAACTACGAGCAGTACTTC
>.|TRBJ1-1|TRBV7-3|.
CASSLAPGTQEAFF
TGTGCCAGCAGCTTAGCACCCGGGACCCAGGAGGCTTTCTTT
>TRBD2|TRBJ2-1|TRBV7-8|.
CASSFLSGTSGRGEQFF
TGTGCCAGCAGCTTCCTATCCGGGACTAGCGGGAGGGGGGAGCAGTTCTTC
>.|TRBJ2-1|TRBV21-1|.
CASSHYRAYEQFF
TGTGCCAGCAGCCACTACAGGGCCTATGAGCAGTTCTTC
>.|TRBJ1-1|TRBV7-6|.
CASSLGSGVEAFF
TGTGCCAGCAGCTTAGGATCCGGCGTGGAAGCTTTCTTT
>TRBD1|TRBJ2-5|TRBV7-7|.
CASSLEGAGETQYF
TGTGCTAGCAGCTTAGAGGGGGCAGGAGAGACCCAGTACTTC
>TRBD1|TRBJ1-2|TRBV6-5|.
CASSFTGQGARTNYGYTF
TGTGCCAGCAGTTTCACAGGACAGGGGGCTCGAACTAACTATGGCTACACCTTC
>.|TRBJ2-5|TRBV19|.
CASSIVAAQETQYF
TGTGCCAGTAGTATTGTAGCAGCCCAAGAGACCCAGTACTTC
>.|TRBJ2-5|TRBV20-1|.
CSVGHGETQYF
TGCAGTGTAGGACATGGCGAGACCCAGTACTTC
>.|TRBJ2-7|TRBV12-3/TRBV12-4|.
CASSFFPGAVRTYEQYF
TGTGCCAGCAGTTTCTTTCCGGGGGCAGTTCGCACCTACGAGCAGTACTTC
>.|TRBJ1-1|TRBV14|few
CASSWGRSFNTEAFF
TGTGCCAGCAGCTGGGGTCGCAGCTTTAACACTGAAGCTTTCTTT
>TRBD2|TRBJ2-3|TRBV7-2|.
CASRLAGGTDTQYF
TGTGCCAGCAGGCTAGCGGGAGGCACAGATACGCAGTATTTT
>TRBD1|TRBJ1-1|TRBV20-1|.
CSAAGQHEAFF
TGCAGTGCTGCGGGACAGCATGAAGCTTTCTTT
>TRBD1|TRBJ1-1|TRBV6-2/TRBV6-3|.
CASSKDRAEAFF
TGTGCCAGCAGTAAGGACAGGGCTGAAGCTTTCTTT
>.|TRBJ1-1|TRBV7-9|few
CASSLAQGYTEAFF
TGTGCCAGCAGCTTAGCCCAGGGTTACACTGAAGCTTTCTTT
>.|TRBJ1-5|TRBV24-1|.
CATSDGTRSAQHF
TGTGCCACCAGTGACGGGACGCGGTCGGCCCAGCATTTT
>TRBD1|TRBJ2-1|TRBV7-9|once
CASSGGLGTGSYNEQFF
TGTGCCAGCAGCGGGGGTCTAGGGACAGGCTCCTACAATGAGCAGTTCTTC
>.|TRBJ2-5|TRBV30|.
CAWSTGSGDQETQYF
TGTGCCTGGTCGACTGGTAGCGGAGACCAAGAGACCCAGTACTTC
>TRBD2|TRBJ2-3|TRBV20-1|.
CSARGEDSGGYTDTQYF
TGCAGTGCTAGAGGGGAGGATAGCGGGGGTTACACAGATACGCAGTATTTT
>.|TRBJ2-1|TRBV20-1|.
CSARSSGWVAYNEQFF
TGCAGTGCTAGAAGTTCGGGGTGGGTGGCATACAATGAGCAGTTCTTC